The sequence of this TCR beta chain was determined in a study of blood T cell repertoires in COVID-19. About the research overall: Italy, Spain and the United States were the sources of the convalescent and acute COVID-19 samples. PBMCs, B-cell-depleted T cells, or T cells were the source of the cDNA or gDNA that made up the material.

The CDR3 sequence is 13 residues long. The V gene lost 4 bases and the J gene lost 2 bases, with 11 bases spanning the gap. The germline gives CDR1 SQVTM, CDR2 ANQGSEA. Methods used by the authors: Estimated nucleated cell counts came from reference gene primer amplification. Sequencing used immunoSEQ multiplex PCR; TCRdb keeps in-frame clones, though not all of them. V and J calls and clone size are those listed in that table; D and trimming were worked out from the DNA. The sample consists of roughly 300,000 clones, 65% to 90% of them appearing once. The material sequenced was peripheral blood. The chain combines TRBV29-1 with TRBJ1-2; no clear D gene. The clonotype comes from a human donor in a cohort sampled during active COVID-19. In nucleotides, the CDR3 is TGCAGCGTTGTCGTCGCAAGCAACTATGGCTACACCTTC. It encodes CSVVVASNYGYTF.